The 11 T cell receptor beta chains in this list originate from one sample, sequenced in a study of blood T cell repertoires in COVID-19. Profiled with immunoSEQ multiplex PCR; TCRdb holds only in-frame clones, not every one. This table holds about 240,000 clones, 75% to 85% found once. Sample: peripheral blood. Source of these receptors: an older woman with active or convalescent COVID-19.

This rearrangement joins TRBV29-1 to TRBJ1-2; 7 nucleotides align to TRBD1. Germline CDR1 SQVTM, CDR2 ANQGSEA. The junction had 12 bases not matched to a gene; V was cut back by 0 bases and J by 5 bases. This CDR3 has 16 residues. Written as DNA, the CDR3 is TGCAGCGTTGAAGATAGGGGCACAGGGGCCGGGTATGGCTACACCTTC. This translates into CSVEDRGTGAGYGYTF.

This clone turned up a few times. The same CDR3 is also encoded by other DNA sequences in this sample. The chain links TRBV7-2 to TRBJ1-2; 9 positions agree with TRBD1. The CDR3 has 14 residues. V lost 5 bases and J lost 1; bases outside the gene matches: 2. Per germline, CDR1 SGHTA and CDR2 FQGNSA. The DNA of the CDR3 is TGTGCCAGCAGCCCGGGACAGGGTAACTATGGCTACACCTTC. It yields the protein CASSPGQGNYGYTF.

This chain links TRBV5-1 with TRBJ1-2; 7 nucleotides agree with TRBD1. V was clipped by 5 bases and J by 6 bases; unmatched bases: 4. The germline CDR1 and CDR2 sequences are SGHRS and YFSETQ. The CDR3 runs to 12 residues. For the CDR3, the DNA is TGCGCCAGCAGGGGGCAGGGGGATGGCTACACCTTC. It yields the protein CASRGQGDGYTF.

The chain carries TRBV12-3 or TRBV12-4 and TRBJ1-2, with 8 bases aligning to TRBD1. The CDR3 covers 13 residues. The ends lost 6 bases at V and 4 bases at J; junction bases unmatched: 4. This CDR3 is CASSRTGFYGYTF. The CDR3 bases are TGTGCCAGCAGCCGGACAGGGTTCTATGGCTACACCTTC.

The rearrangement uses TRBV3-1 (or the pseudogene TRBV3-2) and TRBJ2-3, with D hard to call. Germline V gene sequence: CDR1 LGHDT, CDR2 YNNKEL (reference sequence). The ends were cut back, 4 bases at V and 3 bases at J, with 8 bases in the middle. The CDR3 covers 13 residues. CDR3: CASSLLETDTQYF. The CDR3 nucleotides are TGTGCCAGCAGCCTCCTGGAGACAGATACGCAGTATTTT.

The chain uses TRBV4-3 and TRBJ1-1, with TRBD1 identical over 9 bases. V dropped 1 base and J dropped 5; count of bases not matched to a gene: 8. The length of the CDR3 is 16 residues. Germline lookup yields CDR1 LGHNA and CDR2 YSLEER. CDR3 sequence: CASSQAPGQGITEAFF. The CDR3 DNA is TGCGCCAGCAGCCAAGCTCCGGGACAGGGAATTACTGAAGCTTTCTTT.

This chain links TRBV10-3 with TRBJ1-2; D is possibly TRBD1 (5 bases). CDR3 length: 13 amino acids. V gave up 7 bases and J gave up 6 bases, with 15 bases separating them. From germline, CDR1 is ENHRY and CDR2 SYGVKD. This chain's CDR3 is CAIMPQGSDGYTF. The CDR3 nucleotides read TGTGCCATCATGCCGCAGGGTTCAGATGGCTACACCTTC.

V usage is TRBV5-4 and J usage is TRBJ1-1; 7 bases line up with TRBD1. CDR3 length: 16 residues. The germline CDR1 and CDR2 sequences are SGHNT and YYREEE (reference sequence). With 4 bases clipped from V and 8 bases from J, the junction kept 17 bases outside the gene matches. The CDR3 nucleotides are TGTGCCAGCAGCCCGGAACCCGGACAGGTGGATACAGAAGCTTTCTTT. Translated, it gives CASSPEPGQVDTEAFF.

The V gene is TRBV19, the J gene TRBJ2-7; maybe TRBD2 (6 bases). Trimming pared 5 bases from V and 6 bases from J, leaving 20 bases between. Looked up from germline, CDR1 is LNHDA and CDR2 is SQIVND (reference sequence). The length of the CDR3 is 15 residues. CDR3 loop: CASSPTPGLLGEQYF. The CDR3 nucleotides read TGTGCCAGTAGTCCAACACCGGGACTCCTGGGCGAGCAGTACTTC.

CDR3 region: CASSAGVGNQPQHF. In DNA, the CDR3 is TGTGCCAGTAGTGCAGGGGTTGGCAATCAGCCCCAGCATTTT. The chain is built from TRBV19 and TRBJ1-5, with a possible D match to TRBD1 (6 bases). The germline V gene encodes CDR1 LNHDA and CDR2 SQIVND (reference sequence). There are 14 residues in the CDR3. Trimming left V 5 bases short and J 2 bases short, with 10 bases between.

The chain employs TRBV5-1 and TRBJ2-3, with TRBD2 matching over 10 bases. V trimming: 4 bases; J trimming: 2 bases; junction bases outside the gene matches: 10. This CDR3 spans 17 amino acids. CDR1 is SGHRS, CDR2 YFSETQ, per germline. CDR3 coding DNA: TGCGCCAGCAGCCCGGGGACTAGCGCGGGTAACACAGATACGCAGTATTTT. Its translation: CASSPGTSAGNTDTQYF.